In its sample, the clone carrying this TCR beta chain was seen many times. Its matching antigen is unknown. TCRdb ran MiXCR on the reads and lists one entry per CDR3 protein. The sample carries about 240,000 distinct CDR3 sequences, around 6.4% recorded once. This record comes from a study of T cell repertoires in cytomegalovirus infection. Study details: Both a matching HLA type and CMV infection were indicated by public TCR beta signatures. General observations from the study: Across the ex vivo response, the dominant clonotypes were HLA-C-restricted CMV-specific TCR beta clonotypes.

CDR3 size: 17 residues. Germline CDR1 is MDHEN and CDR2 is SYDVKM. Trimming pared 2 bases from V and 5 bases from J, leaving 21 bases between. The V call is TRBV28, the J call TRBJ1-1; tentative D call: TRBD1 (6 bases). The receptor was derived from a human donor in good health (CMV status not recorded). Some clones in this sample may be carry-over from other donors' samples. Source material: PBMCs. The CDR3 here is CASSLPTVSGRGTEAFF. CDR3 in DNA: TGTGCCAGCAGTTTACCCACGGTGTCGGGGAGGGGGACTGAAGCTTTCTTT.